The T cell receptor (beta chain) described here comes from a study of beta chain features in type 1 diabetes. Points from the study as a whole: Resolution of whether HLA type affects TCRB rearrangement was not achieved here. Cells that show high TCR expression could be over-represented by cDNA sequencing.

All of the isolated RNA was reverse transcribed, so expressed TCRB transcripts were sequenced. The assay was immunoSEQ multiplex PCR, and TCRdb's table has in-frame clones only and misses some. This table holds 500,000 to 700,000 clones, 15% to 17% found once. This clone has more than one count but fewer than ten. What it binds is not known. V dropped 2 bases and J dropped 2; count of bases not matched to a gene: 5. CDR3 length equals 15 residues. Germline V CDR1 and CDR2: SGDLS, YYNGEE. This TCR came from a man aged 18 to 35 in good health. What was sequenced was naive CD4+ T cells from blood. The chain combines TRBV9 with TRBJ2-3, with 7 bases lining up with TRBD2. CDR3 DNA sequence: TGTGCCAGCAGCGTCCCCCGGGGGGTCACAGATACGCAGTATTTT. This codes for CASSVPRGVTDTQYF. The variable domain in full, completed from reference TRBV9 and TRBJ2-3, reads DSGVTQTPKHLITATGQRVTLRCSPRSGDLSVYWYQQSLDQGLQFLIQYYNGEERAKGNILERFSAQQFPDLHSELNLSSLELGDSALYFCASSVPRGVTDTQYFGPGTRLTVL.